This is a list of T cell receptor beta chains from one sample in a study of cytomegalovirus exposure and HLA in healthy donors. The protocol was immunoSEQ multiplex PCR, while the TCRdb copy is restricted to in-frame clones and leaves out a portion. Found here are 200,000 to 300,000 clones, approximately 84% of them singletons; the top ten hold more than 1.5%. Sequencing used PBMCs. Receptors were obtained from a woman aged 40 to 55 in good health and CMV-seropositive. The CDR3 runs from the conserved cysteine through the conserved F or W. A D gene is named only where the DNA matches it firmly. Some rows have no size entry. The others give once, few or many, or a class for an expanded clone.

TRBV11-2	TRBJ2-2	NA	NA	CASSRNLLVPGELFF	TGTGCCAGCAGCCGAAATCTACTCGTTCCTGGGGAGCTGTTTTTT
TRBV7-3	TRBJ2-1	NA	NA	CASSLSGPNNEQFF	TGTGCCAGCAGCTTATCCGGTCCCAACAATGAGCAGTTCTTC
TRBV5-5	TRBJ2-6	NA	TRBD1	CASSPGQGTLSGANVLTF	TGTGCCAGCAGCCCGGGACAGGGAACTCTTTCTGGGGCCAACGTCCTGACTTTC
TRBV11-3	TRBJ2-7	NA	NA	CASSFRGIHEQYF	TGTGCCAGCAGCTTTAGGGGAATCCACGAGCAGTACTTC
TRBV18	TRBJ1-2	NA	NA	CASSPRSGGRANYGYTF	TGTGCCAGCTCACCAAGGTCCGGGGGGCGGGCTAACTATGGCTACACCTTC
TRBV19	TRBJ1-5	few	TRBD1	CASSDRGNQPQHF	TGTGCCAGTTCGGACAGGGGGAATCAGCCCCAGCATTTT
TRBV6-5	TRBJ1-1	NA	NA	CASSYREGGRLEAFF	TGTGCCAGCAGTTATAGGGAGGGGGGTCGTCTTGAAGCTTTCTTT
TRBV5-6	TRBJ2-1	NA	NA	CASSFSAAPFYNEQFF	TGTGCCAGCAGCTTCTCAGCGGCGCCCTTCTACAATGAGCAGTTCTTC
TRBV29-1	TRBJ1-2	NA	NA	CSVDTNYGYTF	TGCAGCGTGGACACTAACTATGGCTACACCTTC
TRBV5-1	TRBJ2-1	NA	TRBD2	CASSLITSGRSSEQFF	TGCGCCAGCAGCCTAATTACTAGCGGGAGATCTTCTGAGCAGTTCTTC
TRBV27	TRBJ2-1	NA	TRBD2	CASSLPPGTSVGSPNEQFF	TGTGCCAGCAGCCTGCCACCCGGGACTAGCGTGGGGAGTCCCAATGAGCAGTTCTTC
TRBV19	TRBJ2-3	few	NA	CASSSQGSDTQYF	TGTGCCAGTAGTTCGCAGGGGTCAGATACGCAGTATTTT
TRBV6-1	TRBJ1-1	NA	TRBD1	CASSEPRQGSTRAFF	TGTGCCAGCAGTGAACCGAGACAGGGCAGCACCCGAGCTTTCTTT
TRBV27	TRBJ2-7	NA	TRBD1	CASSTGTGPYEQYF	TGTGCCAGCAGTACCGGGACAGGACCCTACGAGCAGTACTTC
TRBV5-1	TRBJ1-3	NA	NA	CASSLVDPGNGNTIYF	TGCGCCAGCAGCTTGGTAGATCCAGGGAACGGAAACACCATATATTTT
TRBV6-5	TRBJ1-6	few	NA	CASSYSGRDSPLHF	TGTGCCAGCAGTTACTCGGGGAGGGATTCACCCCTCCACTTT
TRBV29-1	TRBJ2-3	NA	NA	CSVLAQTDTQYF	TGCAGCGTTCTTGCTCAGACAGATACGCAGTATTTT
TRBV27	TRBJ2-2	NA	NA	CASTPIPRGSGELFF	TGTGCCAGCACCCCTATACCGCGGGGCTCCGGGGAGCTGTTTTTT
TRBV6-1	TRBJ2-7	once	TRBD1	CASTGQAYEQYF	TGTGCCAGCACAGGACAGGCCTACGAGCAGTACTTC
TRBV11-3	TRBJ2-7	NA	TRBD2	CASSPGGLSSYEQYF	TGTGCCAGCAGCCCGGGAGGGCTTAGCTCCTACGAGCAGTACTTC
TRBV9	TRBJ2-3	few	NA	CASTSGAGGTDTQYF	TGTGCCAGCACCTCAGGGGCCGGGGGGACAGATACGCAGTATTTT
TRBV10-2	TRBJ2-4	NA	TRBD2	CASSEWSGGPQYF	TGCGCCAGCAGTGAATGGTCGGGAGGGCCCCAGTACTTC
TRBV10-3	TRBJ2-5	NA	NA	CAISESPGGIQETQYF	TGTGCCATCAGTGAGTCCCCCGGCGGGATCCAAGAGACCCAGTACTTC
TRBV7-6	TRBJ1-1	once	NA	CASSLRGGTEAFF	TGTGCCAGCAGCTTGAGGGGAGGGACTGAAGCTTTCTTT
TRBV19	TRBJ2-1	NA	NA	CASSITGEQFF	TGTGCCAGTAGTATAACGGGTGAGCAGTTCTTC
TRBV6-1	TRBJ2-1	NA	TRBD2	CASSAPSGRSGEQFF	TGTGCCAGCAGTGCCCCTAGCGGGAGGTCGGGTGAGCAGTTCTTC
TRBV6-1	TRBJ1-2	NA	TRBD1	CASSPSTGGGYGYTF	TGTGCCAGCAGTCCTTCAACAGGGGGTGGCTATGGCTACACCTTC
TRBV10-3	TRBJ2-7	NA	NA	CATSEVHEQYF	TGTGCTACATCCGAGGTTCACGAGCAGTACTTC
TRBV2	TRBJ1-2	NA	NA	CASSTGRANYGYTF	TGTGCCAGCAGTACAGGGCGAGCTAACTATGGCTACACCTTC
TRBV5-1	TRBJ1-2	NA	TRBD1	CASRYTGANYGYTF	TGCGCCAGCAGGTATACAGGGGCTAACTATGGCTACACCTTC
TRBV19	TRBJ2-6	NA	NA	CASSIPGTKRNGANVLTF	TGTGCCAGTAGTATACCCGGGACAAAGAGGAACGGGGCCAACGTCCTGACTTTC
TRBV5-1	TRBJ2-1	NA	NA	CASGAWGGSPQFF	TGCGCCAGCGGAGCATGGGGGGGCTCGCCCCAGTTCTTC
TRBV5-6	TRBJ2-1	NA	NA	CASSFASRHEQFF	TGTGCCAGCAGCTTCGCTAGTAGGCATGAGCAGTTCTTC
TRBV7-3	TRBJ1-5	NA	NA	CASSSDGGGGQPQHF	TGTGCCAGCAGCTCCGACGGTGGGGGCGGTCAGCCCCAGCATTTT
TRBV28	TRBJ2-2	NA	NA	CASSLEGRGELFF	TGTGCCAGCTCCCTCGAGGGCCGCGGGGAGCTGTTTTTT
TRBV9	TRBJ2-3	NA	TRBD2	CASSVLSSGSTDTQYF	TGTGCCAGCAGCGTTCTGTCTAGCGGGAGCACAGATACGCAGTATTTT
TRBV28	TRBJ1-5	NA	NA	CASSLLGNQPQHF	TGTGCCAGCAGTTTACTAGGAAATCAGCCCCAGCATTTT
TRBV9	TRBJ2-1	once	NA	CASSLRREMGLLVDEQFF	TGTGCCAGCAGCTTACGTAGGGAAATGGGGCTACTTGTGGATGAGCAGTTCTTC
TRBV27	TRBJ1-5	NA	NA	CASSQGGARNQPQHF	TGTGCCAGCAGTCAAGGGGGAGCGCGCAATCAGCCCCAGCATTTT
TRBV10-3	TRBJ2-6	NA	TRBD1	CAISDLRQGIGANVLTF	TGTGCCATCAGTGACCTTAGACAGGGGATTGGGGCCAACGTCCTGACTTTC
TRBV28	TRBJ1-4	NA	NA	CASSFYREEKLFF	TGTGCCAGCAGTTTTTACAGGGAAGAAAAACTGTTTTTT
TRBV7-6	TRBJ2-5	NA	NA	CASSLRAKQTQYF	TGTGCCAGCAGCTTGAGGGCTAAACAGACCCAGTACTTC
TRBV28	TRBJ1-1	NA	TRBD1	CASSSDRDTEAFF	TGTGCCAGCAGTTCGGACAGGGACACTGAAGCTTTCTTT
TRBV7-9	TRBJ2-5	NA	NA	CASSADPARTKKETQYF	TGTGCCAGCAGCGCAGACCCCGCTAGGACTAAGAAGGAGACCCAGTACTTC
TRBV11-3	TRBJ2-5	NA	NA	CASSLVSPETQYF	TGTGCCAGCAGCTTAGTTAGTCCGGAGACCCAGTACTTC
TRBV6-5	TRBJ1-5	once	NA	CASSHRAGRNQPQHF	TGTGCCAGCAGTCACAGGGCAGGGCGCAATCAGCCCCAGCATTTT
TRBV6-1	TRBJ2-5	once	NA	CASSLMGGQETQYF	TGTGCCAGCAGTCTAATGGGGGGTCAAGAGACCCAGTACTTC
TRBV6-5	TRBJ2-5	NA	NA	CASSKRQVQETQYF	TGTGCCAGCAGTAAAAGACAAGTCCAAGAGACCCAGTACTTC
TRBV11-1	TRBJ1-1	NA	TRBD1	CASSFTGTGGKTFF	TGTGCCAGCAGCTTCACCGGGACAGGGGGAAAGACTTTCTTT
TRBV2	TRBJ1-1	NA	TRBD1	CASSDDRGRNTEAFF	TGTGCCAGCAGTGATGACAGGGGGAGGAACACTGAAGCTTTCTTT
TRBV4-3	TRBJ2-3	NA	NA	CASSQGDSPGTQYF	TGCGCCAGCAGCCAAGGGGACTCCCCAGGTACGCAGTATTTT